These T cell receptor beta chains were read from a single sample in a study of blood T cell repertoires in COVID-19. Produced via immunoSEQ multiplex PCR; TCRdb's table is partial and in-frame only. Here the sample spans roughly 100,000 clones, roughly nine tenths being singletons. What was sequenced was peripheral blood. The origin of the receptors is a man aged 45-65 years with active COVID-19. CDR3s include the opening cysteine and the closing phenylalanine or tryptophan. The D gene is left open where the match is weak. Where a row states a size, it is once, few, many or the class of an expanded clone; other rows omit it.

v_gene	abundance	j_gene	d_gene	len	CDR3nt	CDR3aa
TRBV4-1	.	TRBJ2-3	TRBD2	17	TGCGCCAGCAGCCTAGAGAGGGCTAGCGGGGGGGCGGATACGCAGTATTTT	CASSLERASGGADTQYF
TRBV5-6	.	TRBJ1-5	TRBD1	16	TGTGCCAGCACCCACTGGGGCAGGGGGAGCAATCAGCCCCAGCATTTT	CASTHWGRGSNQPQHF
TRBV10-3	.	TRBJ1-6	.	14	TGTGCCATCAGCAGGGACTCCACGCCTTCACCCCTCCACTTT	CAISRDSTPSPLHF
TRBV5-1	.	TRBJ2-1	.	13	TGCGCCAGCAGCTTCTATCCTTCGGGTGAGCAGTTCTTC	CASSFYPSGEQFF
TRBV11-3	.	TRBJ2-6	TRBD1	17	TGTGCCAGCAGCCACCGGGACAGGGGATCTGGGGCCAACGTCCTGACTTTC	CASSHRDRGSGANVLTF
TRBV12-3/TRBV12-4	.	TRBJ1-6	TRBD1	13	TGTGCCACCCAGGGGGCCGCTAATTCACCCCTCCACTTT	CATQGAANSPLHF
TRBV3-1/TRBV3-2	.	TRBJ2-7	TRBD1	16	TGTGCCAGCAGCCAAGCCGGGACAGGGGGCTCCCACGAGCAGTACTTC	CASSQAGTGGSHEQYF
TRBV5-6	.	TRBJ1-5	.	13	TGTGCCAGCAGCTACCGGAGGGGTCAGCCCCAGCATTTT	CASSYRRGQPQHF
TRBV5-1	.	TRBJ2-3	TRBD2	14	TGCGCCAGCAGCCCCGGACTAGCGGGGGATACGCAGTATTTT	CASSPGLAGDTQYF
TRBV7-3	.	TRBJ2-7	TRBD2	13	TGTGCCAGCAGCCCCGGGACTAGCGTCAAGCAGTACTTC	CASSPGTSVKQYF
TRBV29-1	.	TRBJ1-2	.	13	TGCAGCGTTTCGAGCGGGGGAAACTATGGCTACACCTTC	CSVSSGGNYGYTF
TRBV6-5	.	TRBJ1-3	TRBD1	14	TGTGCCAGCAGCCGGACAGGGGGCAAAGACACCATATATTTT	CASSRTGGKDTIYF
TRBV6-5	.	TRBJ2-7	.	14	TGTGCCAGCAGTTACGCGGACAGCTCCTACGAGCAGTACTTC	CASSYADSSYEQYF
TRBV5-1	.	TRBJ2-3	TRBD2	15	TGCGCCAGCAGCTATAGCGGGGGCCGCACAGATACGCAGTATTTT	CASSYSGGRTDTQYF
TRBV18	.	TRBJ1-1	.	14	TGTGCCAGCTCATTTGACAGTAGAAACACTGAAGCTTTCTTT	CASSFDSRNTEAFF
TRBV7-2	once	TRBJ1-5	TRBD1	15	TGTGCCAGCAGCCTTGAGACAGGGCCCAATCAGCCCCAGCATTTT	CASSLETGPNQPQHF
TRBV9	.	TRBJ1-1	.	15	TGTGCCAGCTCTCGTCCGACAGAGCACGGCACTGAAGCTTTCTTT	CASSRPTEHGTEAFF
TRBV24-1	.	TRBJ2-5	TRBD1	19	TGTGCCACCAGTGATTTCCCCATCCTGGACAGGGTAGAGGCCGAGACCCAGTACTTC	CATSDFPILDRVEAETQYF
TRBV19	.	TRBJ1-1	.	14	TGTGCCAGTAGTAGGGGAGACTTTATCCCTGAAGCTTTCTTT	CASSRGDFIPEAFF
TRBV7-8	.	TRBJ1-4	.	16	TGTGCCAGCAGCCTGCCACGATTGACAGTAGGGGAAAAACTGTTTTTT	CASSLPRLTVGEKLFF
TRBV6-5	once	TRBJ2-5	TRBD2	14	TGTGCCAGCAGTCCCTTAGCGGGGTCTGAGACCCAGTACTTC	CASSPLAGSETQYF
TRBV11-2	once	TRBJ2-7	.	11	TGTGCCAGCAGCTTAGCCAGCGAGCAGTACTTC	CASSLASEQYF
TRBV19	.	TRBJ2-2	TRBD1	13	TGTGCCAGTAGACAGGGGTTCACCGGGGAGCTGTTTTTT	CASRQGFTGELFF
TRBV11-2	once	TRBJ2-2	.	13	TGTGCCAGCAGCTTAGTACTGGCCGGGGAGCTGTTTTTT	CASSLVLAGELFF
TRBV5-1	once	TRBJ2-7	TRBD2	15	TGCGCCAGCAGCCTAACTAGCGGGGGTAGATACGAGCAGTACTTC	CASSLTSGGRYEQYF
TRBV5-1	few	TRBJ2-7	TRBD1	14	TGCGCCAGCAGCTTGCAGGGGGTGGGCTACGAGCAGTACTTC	CASSLQGVGYEQYF
TRBV9	.	TRBJ2-3	.	16	TGTGCCAGCAGCCCTCCCTCCTGGTACCAACTTGATACGCAGTATTTT	CASSPPSWYQLDTQYF
TRBV24-1	.	TRBJ2-2	.	14	TGTGCCACCAGTGGGCGGGGGAACACCGGGGAGCTGTTTTTT	CATSGRGNTGELFF
TRBV27	.	TRBJ2-7	TRBD1	13	TGTGCCAGCAGGACAGGGAAATCCTACGAGCAGTACTTC	CASRTGKSYEQYF
TRBV11-3	.	TRBJ2-1	TRBD1	13	TGTGCCAGCAGCTTACTTGACAGGGGTGAGCAGTTCTTC	CASSLLDRGEQFF
TRBV6-5	.	TRBJ1-1	TRBD1	14	TGTGCCAGCAGTTTTACAGGGGCCGGGCTGGAAGCTTTCTTT	CASSFTGAGLEAFF
TRBV5-6	.	TRBJ1-6	.	14	TGTGCCAGCAGCTTGGGCGGGGGAAATTCACCCCTCCACTTT	CASSLGGGNSPLHF
TRBV10-3	.	TRBJ2-7	TRBD2	14	TGTGCCATCAGTGGAGGCGGGGGGGCCGCCGAGCAGTACTTC	CAISGGGGAAEQYF
TRBV5-1	once	TRBJ1-6	TRBD1	17	TGCGCCAGCAGCTTCGAAAACCCTGGACAGGTTAATTCACCCCTCCACTTT	CASSFENPGQVNSPLHF
TRBV9	.	TRBJ2-3	TRBD2	16	TGTGCCAGCAGCGCACTAGCGGGGAAACTCACAGATACGCAGTATTTT	CASSALAGKLTDTQYF
TRBV7-9	few	TRBJ1-4	TRBD1	17	TGTGCCAGCAGCTCCCCCGACAGGGGATCAACTAATGAAAAACTGTTTTTT	CASSSPDRGSTNEKLFF
TRBV6-2/TRBV6-3	.	TRBJ2-6	.	18	TGTGCCAGCAGTTACGAAGAGGGGGGGCTCTCTGGGGCCAACGTCCTGACTTTC	CASSYEEGGLSGANVLTF
TRBV5-1	.	TRBJ2-2	.	14	TGCGCCAGCAGCTTGATGCAGGGTTCTGGGGAGCTGTTTTTT	CASSLMQGSGELFF
TRBV6-2/TRBV6-3	.	TRBJ2-3	TRBD2	17	TGTGCCAGCAGTTACACCGGACTAGCGGGGGGCCGGAATACGCAGTATTTT	CASSYTGLAGGRNTQYF
TRBV7-9	.	TRBJ1-1	.	14	TGTGCCAGCAGCTTAGCAACAGACGGGGGTGAAGCTTTCTTT	CASSLATDGGEAFF
TRBV7-3	.	TRBJ2-3	TRBD2	15	TGTGCCAGCAGCACCACTGCGGGGGTGACAGATACGCAGTATTTT	CASSTTAGVTDTQYF
TRBV5-5	.	TRBJ2-6	TRBD1	15	TGTGCCGGAGCGACAGGGGGCGCTGGGGCCAACGTCCTGACTTTC	CAGATGGAGANVLTF
TRBV5-1	.	TRBJ2-2	.	15	TGCGCCAGCAGCTCCTCAAGCGGGCGCACCGGGGAGCTGTTTTTT	CASSSSSGRTGELFF
TRBV3-1/TRBV3-2	.	TRBJ2-7	.	12	TGTGCCAGCAGCCACCTGGGGGGCGAGCAGTACTTC	CASSHLGGEQYF
TRBV19	.	TRBJ2-2	TRBD2	17	TGTGCCAGTAGTAAACTAGCGGGGGCCTACGGCACCGGGGAGCTGTTTTTT	CASSKLAGAYGTGELFF
TRBV6-2/TRBV6-3	.	TRBJ2-7	TRBD1	13	TGTGCCAGCAGTTTCACAGGGGTTGGCGAGCAGTACTTC	CASSFTGVGEQYF
TRBV16	.	TRBJ2-3	TRBD1	16	TGTGCCAGCAGCCAAGGCTGGACAGGGGTCACAGATACGCAGTATTTT	CASSQGWTGVTDTQYF
TRBV30	.	TRBJ1-4	.	16	TGTGCCTGGAGTGTCGGAACGGGTAGTCGGAATGAAAAACTGTTTTTT	CAWSVGTGSRNEKLFF
TRBV9	.	TRBJ1-2	.	15	TGTGCCAGCAGCGTAGAAGTCCTACCGGGGTATGGCTACACCTTC	CASSVEVLPGYGYTF
TRBV7-6	.	TRBJ1-1	.	15	TGTGCCAGCAGCTTAGCGGGCAGCATGAACACTGAAGCTTTCTTT	CASSLAGSMNTEAFF
TRBV10-3	.	TRBJ1-2	.	14	TGTGCCATCAGGGAGCGACAGTCCAACTATGGCTACACCTTC	CAIRERQSNYGYTF
TRBV6-1	.	TRBJ2-2	.	16	TGTGCCAGCAGTGACGCCGGGACTTCCAACACCGGGGAGCTGTTTTTT	CASSDAGTSNTGELFF
TRBV19	.	TRBJ2-7	TRBD1	16	TGTGCCAGTAGTCCCTGGGACAGGGGAAGCTCCTACGAGCAGTACTTC	CASSPWDRGSSYEQYF
TRBV10-1	.	TRBJ1-2	.	15	TGCGCCAGCAGTGAGTCCGAGGGAACTAACTATGGCTACACCTTC	CASSESEGTNYGYTF